This T cell receptor beta chain emerged from a study of CD8 T cells in ankylosing spondylitis. Findings and caveats of the study: Clones linked with disease were CD8+ and fairly uncommon in the peripheral blood.

This clonotype was found a few times. Antigen unknown. Researchers built TCR beta libraries using quantitative 5'-RACE with molecular barcodes. Via MiXCR, TCRdb re-called the 5' RACE reads, giving one row per CDR3 protein. In the table there are a few hundred thousand distinct CDR3 sequences, roughly 20% of which are singletons. Trimming pared 5 bases from V and 10 bases from J, leaving 9 bases between. The germline gives CDR1 MNHEY, CDR2 SVGEGT. This CDR3 contains 11 residues. V gene TRBV6-2 or TRBV6-3 combines with J gene TRBJ2-1; no definite D call. The sample was blood, either unsorted or a sorted T cell fraction (not recorded which). This receptor was identified in a female donor with ankylosing spondylitis or in good health (not recorded which). The CDR3 bases are TGTGCCAGCAGTCGAACAAAGGAGCAGTTCTTC. Translated: CASSRTKEQFF.